The next 26 T cell receptor beta chains were all read from a single sample in a study of T cell responses to AZD1222 COVID-19 vaccine. The repertoire was sequenced with immunoSEQ multiplex PCR; TCRdb's copy has only in-frame clones and lacks some. The table includes about 130,000 clones, roughly 82% detected once. The sequencing here drew on peripheral blood, taken on day 0 of AZD1222 vaccination. These receptors originate from an adult in good health.

This chain links TRBV4-2 with TRBJ1-2, with 7 nucleotides matching TRBD1. V shed 1 base and J 4 bases; nucleotides not matched to a gene: 6. There are 15 residues in the CDR3. Germline lookup yields CDR1 LGHNA and CDR2 YNFKEQ. The DNA of the CDR3 is TGTGCCAGCAGCCAAGGAGAGGGGGCGAGCTATGGCTACACCTTC. Residues: CASSQGEGASYGYTF.

This clone was recorded only once. The chain links TRBV5-1 to TRBJ1-1, with a tentative D call TRBD1 (5 bases). Germline V gives CDR1 SGHRS, CDR2 YFSETQ. V lost 3 bases, J lost 4 bases, and 22 bases lay in between. CDR3 length equals 17 residues. The CDR3: CASSSFEYQGPGTEAFF. The CDR3, as DNA: TGCGCCAGCAGCTCCTTCGAATACCAGGGTCCGGGCACTGAAGCTTTCTTT.

Regarding this clone: Other nucleotide sequences from this sample produce the same CDR3. The chain employs TRBV5-4 and TRBJ2-3; D is perhaps TRBD2 (6 bases). The V end lost 1 base, the J end lost 1 base, and 7 bases lay between the germline ends. This CDR3 spans 14 amino acids. The germline V gene encodes CDR1 SGHNT and CDR2 YYREEE (reference sequence). CDR3 residues: CASSLRGGTDTQYF. CDR3 nucleotide sequence: TGTGCCAGCAGCTTGCGCGGGGGCACAGATACGCAGTATTTT.

The chain is built from TRBV18 and TRBJ1-5; TRBD1 is a possible D gene (5 bases). The CDR3 has 15 residues. V shed 3 bases and J shed 7 bases, with 16 bases lying between them. Germline assignment: CDR1 KGHSH and CDR2 LQKENI. The CDR3 protein is CASSPPGGRDQPQHF. The CDR3 nucleotides read TGTGCCAGCTCACCGCCGGGAGGCAGGGACCAGCCCCAGCATTTT.

The V gene is TRBV5-1, the J gene TRBJ2-3; TRBD2 aligns across 7 bases. With V trimmed by 0 bases and J by 3 bases, 13 bases remained unmatched. The CDR3 length is 18 residues. Per the germline V gene, CDR1 is SGHRS and CDR2 is YFSETQ. CDR3: CASSLGRTRRGQTDTQYF. The CDR3 DNA follows: TGCGCCAGCAGCTTGGGGCGGACTAGGAGAGGTCAAACAGATACGCAGTATTTT. Supplemented by reference TRBV5-1 and TRBJ2-3, the full variable domain reads KAGVTQTPRYLIKTRGQQVTLSCSPISGHRSVSWYQQTPGQGLQFLFEYFSETQRNKGNFPGRFSGRQFSNSRSEMNVSTLELGDSALYLCASSLGRTRRGQTDTQYFGPGTRLTVL.

This sequence joins TRBV10-1 and TRBJ2-7, with a weak D call TRBD2 (6 bases). Between the trimmed V and J ends, which lost 5 bases and 5 bases, there was a span of 13 bases. The CDR3 runs to 13 residues. Looked up from germline, CDR1 is WNHNN and CDR2 is SYGVQD (reference sequence). The CDR3 sequence: CASSFGGYDEQYF. CDR3 DNA sequence: TGCGCCAGCAGTTTCGGGGGTTACGACGAGCAGTACTTC.

The V gene is TRBV7-2, the J gene TRBJ2-2, with 8 bases identical to TRBD1. The junction had 8 bases not matched to a gene; V was cut back by 4 bases and J by 4 bases. This CDR3 contains 16 residues. Germline V lookup: CDR1 SGHTA, CDR2 FQGNSA. As DNA, the CDR3 is TGTGCCAGCAGCTACCCAGCAGGACAGGGCACCGGGGAGCTGTTTTTT. The encoded protein is CASSYPAGQGTGELFF.

This clone turned up a few times. This sequence joins TRBV19 and TRBJ1-2, with D unclear. V lost 3 bases, J lost 3 bases, and 2 bases lay in between. The germline CDR1 and CDR2 sequences are LNHDA and SQIVND (reference sequence). The CDR3 runs 11 residues. The CDR3 region has the DNA TGTGCCAGTAGTATGTACTATGGCTACACCTTC. Residues: CASSMYYGYTF.

The J gene is TRBJ1-2, the V gene TRBV11-2; possible D gene TRBD1, 6 bases. The germline gives CDR1 SGHAT, CDR2 FQNNGV. The CDR3 loop spans 11 amino acids. V was clipped by 4 bases and J by 10 bases, with 10 bases between them. The CDR3: CASSSGQIYTF. Here the CDR3 DNA reads TGTGCCAGCAGCTCGGGACAAATCTACACCTTC.

V gene TRBV5-4 combines with J gene TRBJ2-2; no clear D gene. CDR1 and CDR2 (germline): SGHNT, YYREEE (reference sequence). The CDR3 length is 15 residues. V shed 1 base and J shed 2 bases, with 9 bases lying between them. CDR3 sequence: CASSLMGINTGELFF. In DNA, the CDR3 is TGTGCCAGCAGCTTGATGGGGATTAACACCGGGGAGCTGTTTTTT. Looking up the rest from reference TRBV5-4 and TRBJ2-2 gives the full variable domain: ETGVTQSPTHLIKTRGQQVTLRCSSQSGHNTVSWYQQALGQGPQFIFQYYREEENGRGNFPPRFSGLQFPNYSSELNVNALELDDSALYLCASSLMGINTGELFFGEGSRLTVL.

The V and J genes are TRBV28 and TRBJ1-1; D is unresolved. The CDR3 spans 17 residues. V was trimmed by 6 bases and J by 5 bases, leaving 25 bases between them. Germline CDR1 reads MDHEN; CDR2 reads SYDVKM. DNA of the CDR3: TGTGCCAGCAGGGACGAATGGTCCTCAAAGACCCAAACTGAAGCTTTCTTT. Translation gives CASRDEWSSKTQTEAFF.

This chain uses TRBV5-6 with TRBJ1-2; D is undetermined. Trimming pared 2 bases from V and 7 bases from J, leaving 15 bases between. There are 14 residues in the CDR3. Looked up from germline, CDR1 is SGHDT and CDR2 is YYEEEE. CDR3 coding DNA: TGTGCCAGCAGCTTAATAGGAGGGAGTGGTGGCTACACCTTC. It translates to CASSLIGGSGGYTF.

The chain employs TRBV4-1 and TRBJ2-7; the D gene is possibly TRBD2 (7 bases). Between the trimmed V and J ends, which lost 4 bases and 4 bases, there was a span of 20 bases. This CDR3 is 16 amino acids long. CDR1 MGHRA and CDR2 YSYEKL come from the germline V gene. The CDR3 reads CASSPREGGPQYEQYF. DNA of the CDR3: TGCGCCAGCAGCCCGAGGGAGGGGGGGCCTCAGTACGAGCAGTACTTC.

The gene calls are TRBV5-8 and TRBJ1-5, with 11 positions matching TRBD1. The CDR3 spans 15 residues. V lost 3 bases and J lost 4; bases outside the gene matches: 3. The germline V gene has CDR1 SGHTS and CDR2 YDEGEE. The CDR3 region has the DNA TGTGCCAGCAGCTCAGGGACAGGGGGAAATCAGCCCCAGCATTTT. It translates to CASSSGTGGNQPQHF.

This clone was observed a handful of times. The chain links TRBV27 to TRBJ1-1, with a weak D call TRBD1 (5 bases). Germline assignment: CDR1 MNHEY and CDR2 SMNVEV (reference sequence). The CDR3 totals 15 residues. Trimming pared 1 base from V and 2 bases from J, leaving 11 bases between. As DNA, the CDR3 is TGTGCCAGCAGTTTATGGGGCAGAACTAACACTGAAGCTTTCTTT. It codes for CASSLWGRTNTEAFF.

The chain couples TRBV28 to TRBJ2-3, with 12 positions matching TRBD2. CDR1 MDHEN and CDR2 SYDVKM come from the germline V gene. This CDR3 is built from 19 residues. V shed 6 bases, J shed 1 base, and the junction held 14 bases outside the gene matches. CDR3 sequence: CASSGGSLAGGRRTDTQYF. DNA of the CDR3: TGTGCCAGCAGCGGGGGCAGTCTAGCGGGGGGGCGTCGCACAGATACGCAGTATTTT.

This clone was recorded only once. CDR3 nucleotide sequence: TGTGCCAGCAGCTTGGGTCCCCCGCAAGGGACAGCTTATCAGCCCCAGCATTTT. Translating it yields CASSLGPPQGTAYQPQHF. The J gene is TRBJ1-5, the V gene TRBV5-5, with 7 positions matching TRBD1. This CDR3 contains 18 residues. V was clipped by 0 bases and J by 5 bases; unmatched bases: 14. CDR1 is SGHKS, CDR2 YYEKEE, per germline (reference sequence).

This clone was detected a few times. CDR3 DNA sequence: TGTGCCACCAGTGATTACCGAGGGATGGGGGAGACCCAGTACTTC. It translates to CATSDYRGMGETQYF. V and J are TRBV24-1 and TRBJ2-5; possibly TRBD2 for D (5 bases). Germline-derived CDR1 and CDR2 are KGHDR and SFDVKD. The CDR3 loop spans 15 amino acids. V lost 2 bases and J lost 5, with 14 bases in between.

The chain has TRBV29-1 and TRBJ1-4; unclear D gene. Trimming pared 4 bases from V and 5 bases from J, leaving 11 bases between. Germline CDR1 SQVTM, CDR2 ANQGSEA. The CDR3 has 13 residues. CDR3 amino acids: CSVGKGVNEKLFF. The DNA for the CDR3 is TGCAGCGTTGGAAAGGGCGTAAATGAAAAACTGTTTTTT.

The chain combines TRBV1 with TRBJ2-3; the table assigns TRBD2, which was not confirmed against the DNA. TRBV1 represents a pseudogene. The CDR3 spans 17 residues. As DNA, the CDR3 is TGCACCAGCAGCCAAGTCGCCACAGACTACACCACAGATACGCAGTATTTT. Protein product: CTSSQVATDYTTDTQYF.

This clone has only one observation. V is TRBV5-6 and J is TRBJ1-2; D unclear. This CDR3 is built from 15 residues. The V end lost 5 bases, the J end lost 5 bases, and 19 bases lay between the germline ends. The germline CDR1 and CDR2 sequences are SGHDT and YYEEEE. The CDR3 DNA follows: TGTGCCAGCAGATCTACAGAAGGTAGGCGGTATGGCTACACCTTC. Protein product: CASRSTEGRRYGYTF.

This chain uses TRBV28 with TRBJ2-4; a weak D match, TRBD2 (7 bases). This CDR3 is 16 amino acids long. The V gene lost 3 bases and the J gene lost 3 bases, with 15 bases spanning the gap. Per germline, CDR1 MDHEN and CDR2 SYDVKM. CDR3 residues: CASSFRTGRGKNIQYF. The DNA of the CDR3 is TGTGCCAGCAGTTTCCGAACAGGGAGGGGCAAAAACATTCAGTACTTC.

The chain recombines TRBV6-5 with TRBJ1-6, with D perhaps matching TRBD1 (6 bases). V was trimmed by 7 bases and J by 7 bases, leaving 14 bases between them. This CDR3 region has 14 residues. CDR1 and CDR2 (germline): MNHEY, SVGAGI. CDR3 residues: CASTPTGRNSPLHF. DNA of the CDR3: TGTGCCAGCACTCCGACAGGCCGAAATTCACCCCTCCACTTT.

This clone has a single count. The rearrangement joins TRBV9 to TRBJ1-4, with 8 bases lining up with TRBD1. The V segment lost 4 bases and the J segment 4 bases; nucleotides outside the gene matches: 3. CDR3 length: 14 residues. The germline V gene has CDR1 SGDLS and CDR2 YYNGEE. CDR3 in DNA: TGTGCCAGCAGCCCGACAGGGGTTAATGAAAAACTGTTTTTT. Residues: CASSPTGVNEKLFF.

The chain links TRBV18 to TRBJ2-5; D is unresolved. This CDR3 is built from 13 residues. Germline CDR1 KGHSH, CDR2 LQKENI. V was trimmed by 0 bases and J by 5 bases, leaving 7 bases between them. DNA of the CDR3: TGTGCCAGCTCACCACCCACCCCGGAGACCCAGTACTTC. It is translated as CASSPPTPETQYF.

The rearrangement joins TRBV7-9 to TRBJ1-6; D call uncertain. This CDR3 region has 14 residues. V lost 2 bases and J 4 bases, leaving 6 bases between the germline ends. The germline V gene has CDR1 SEHNR and CDR2 FQNEAQ (reference sequence). The CDR3 DNA reads as TGTGCCAGCAGCTTACTCGGGTATAATTCACCCCTCCACTTT. Protein product: CASSLLGYNSPLHF.